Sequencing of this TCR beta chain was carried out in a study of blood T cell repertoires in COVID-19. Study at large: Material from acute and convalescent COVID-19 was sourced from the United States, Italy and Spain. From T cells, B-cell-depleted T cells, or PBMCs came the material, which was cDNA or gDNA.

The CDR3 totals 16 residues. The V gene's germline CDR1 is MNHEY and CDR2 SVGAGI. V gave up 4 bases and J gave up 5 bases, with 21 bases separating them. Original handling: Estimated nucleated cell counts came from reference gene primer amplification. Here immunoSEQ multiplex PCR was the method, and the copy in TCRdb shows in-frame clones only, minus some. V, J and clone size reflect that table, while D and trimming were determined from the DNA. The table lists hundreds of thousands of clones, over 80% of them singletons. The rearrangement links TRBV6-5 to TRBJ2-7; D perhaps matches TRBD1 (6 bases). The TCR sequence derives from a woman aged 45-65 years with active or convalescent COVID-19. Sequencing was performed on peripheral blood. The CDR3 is CASSFALMGASDEQYF. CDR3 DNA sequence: TGTGCCAGCAGTTTCGCCCTCATGGGGGCCTCTGACGAGCAGTACTTC.